This T cell receptor (beta chain) comes out of a study of shared T cell receptors in the human thymus. Assay used: immunoSEQ multiplex PCR; TCRdb lists only in-frame clones, some missing. The sample consists of about 610,000 clones, approximately 87% of them appearing once. With 5 bases clipped from V and 8 bases from J, the junction kept 7 bases outside the gene matches. This CDR3 contains 16 residues. Germline CDR1 SGHNT, CDR2 YENEEA. This same sample was also taken into another study, of human thymus T cells. That source notes: Corrective surgery for congenital heart defects was being performed on the healthy Finnish infants who were the donors. The source of the thymus tissue was resections taken during corrective heart surgery.

V gene TRBV11-3 combines with J gene TRBJ2-1, with 15 bases that match TRBD2. The specimen was thymocytes. The receptor's source is a boy in the first two years of life with a congenital heart defect. The DNA of the CDR3 is TGTGCCAGCAGCCCAGGACTAGCGGGAGGGTCCGATGAGCAGTTCTTC. This translates into CASSPGLAGGSDEQFF.